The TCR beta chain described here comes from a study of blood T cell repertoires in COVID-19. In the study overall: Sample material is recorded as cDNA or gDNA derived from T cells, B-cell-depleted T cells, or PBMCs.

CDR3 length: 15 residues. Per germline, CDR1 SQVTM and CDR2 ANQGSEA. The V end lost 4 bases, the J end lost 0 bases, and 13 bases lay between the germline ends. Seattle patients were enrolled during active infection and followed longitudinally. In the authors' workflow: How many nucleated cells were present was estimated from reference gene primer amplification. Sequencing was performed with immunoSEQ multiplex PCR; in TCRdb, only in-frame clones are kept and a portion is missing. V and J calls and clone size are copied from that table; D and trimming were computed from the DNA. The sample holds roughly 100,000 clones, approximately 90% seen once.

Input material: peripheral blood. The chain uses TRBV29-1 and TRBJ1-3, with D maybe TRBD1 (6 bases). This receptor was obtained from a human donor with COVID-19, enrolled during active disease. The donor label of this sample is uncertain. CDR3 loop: CSVATGDSSGNTIYF. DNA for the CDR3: TGCAGCGTTGCGACAGGTGATAGCTCTGGAAACACCATATATTTT.